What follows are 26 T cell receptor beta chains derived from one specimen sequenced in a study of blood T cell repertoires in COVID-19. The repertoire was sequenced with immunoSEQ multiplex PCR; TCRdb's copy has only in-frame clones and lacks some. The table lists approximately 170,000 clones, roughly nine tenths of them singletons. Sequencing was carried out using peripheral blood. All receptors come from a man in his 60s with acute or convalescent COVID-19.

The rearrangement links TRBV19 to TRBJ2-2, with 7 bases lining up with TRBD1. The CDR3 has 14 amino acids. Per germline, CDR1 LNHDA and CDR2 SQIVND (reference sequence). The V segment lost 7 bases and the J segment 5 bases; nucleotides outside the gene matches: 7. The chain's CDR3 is CASTATGLTGELFF. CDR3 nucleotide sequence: TGTGCCAGTACCGCGACAGGGCTAACCGGGGAGCTGTTTTTT.

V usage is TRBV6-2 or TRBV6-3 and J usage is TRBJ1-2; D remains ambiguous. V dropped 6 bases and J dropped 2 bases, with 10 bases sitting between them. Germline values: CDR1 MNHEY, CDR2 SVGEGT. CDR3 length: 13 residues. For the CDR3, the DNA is TGTGCCAGCAGCTCCCCCGGGAACTATGGCTACACCTTC. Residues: CASSSPGNYGYTF.

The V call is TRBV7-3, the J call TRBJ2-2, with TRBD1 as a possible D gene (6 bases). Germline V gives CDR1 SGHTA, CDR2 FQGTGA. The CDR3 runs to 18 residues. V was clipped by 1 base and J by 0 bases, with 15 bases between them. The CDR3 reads CASSLRSPGTSNTGELFF. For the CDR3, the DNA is TGTGCCAGCAGCTTAAGGTCCCCAGGGACATCGAACACCGGGGAGCTGTTTTTT.

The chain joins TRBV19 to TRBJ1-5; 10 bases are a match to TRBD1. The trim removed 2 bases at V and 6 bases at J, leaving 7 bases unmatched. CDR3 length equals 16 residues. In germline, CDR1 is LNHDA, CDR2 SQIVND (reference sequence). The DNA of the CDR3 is TGTGCCAGTAGTATACGAAGGGGACAGGGGACTCAGCCCCAGCATTTT. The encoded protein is CASSIRRGQGTQPQHF. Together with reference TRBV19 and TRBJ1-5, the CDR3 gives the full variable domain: DGGITQSPKYLFRKEGQNVTLSCEQNLNHDAMYWYRQDPGQGLRLIYYSQIVNDFQKGDIAEGYSVSREKKESFPLTVTSAQKNPTAFYLCASSIRRGQGTQPQHFGDGTRLSIL.

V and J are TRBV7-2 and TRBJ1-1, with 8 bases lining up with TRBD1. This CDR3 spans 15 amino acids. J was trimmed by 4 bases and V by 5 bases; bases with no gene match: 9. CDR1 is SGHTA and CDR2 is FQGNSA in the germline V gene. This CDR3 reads CASSLRQGQSTEAFF. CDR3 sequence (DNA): TGTGCCAGCAGCCTCCGACAGGGGCAGAGCACTGAAGCTTTCTTT.

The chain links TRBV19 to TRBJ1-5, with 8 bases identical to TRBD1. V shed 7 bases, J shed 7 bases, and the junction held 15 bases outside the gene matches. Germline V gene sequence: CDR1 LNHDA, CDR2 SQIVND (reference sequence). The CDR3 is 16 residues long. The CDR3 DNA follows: TGTGCCAGTACCGCCCCAAGGACAGGGTTGGGCCAGCCCCAGCATTTT. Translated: CASTAPRTGLGQPQHF.

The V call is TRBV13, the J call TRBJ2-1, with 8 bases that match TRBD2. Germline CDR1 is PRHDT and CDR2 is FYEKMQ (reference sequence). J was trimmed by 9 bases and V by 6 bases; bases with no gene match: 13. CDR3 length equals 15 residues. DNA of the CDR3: TGTGCCAGCAGTCTGAGGACGACCGGGGGGGGTGAGCAGTTCTTC. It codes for CASSLRTTGGGEQFF.

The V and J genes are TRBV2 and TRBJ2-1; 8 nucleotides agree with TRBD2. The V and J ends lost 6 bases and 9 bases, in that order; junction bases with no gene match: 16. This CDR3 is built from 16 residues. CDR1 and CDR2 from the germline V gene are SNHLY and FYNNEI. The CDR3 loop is CASSKQAGTSSGEQFF. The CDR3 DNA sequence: TGTGCCAGCAGCAAGCAGGCAGGGACTAGTTCGGGTGAGCAGTTCTTC.

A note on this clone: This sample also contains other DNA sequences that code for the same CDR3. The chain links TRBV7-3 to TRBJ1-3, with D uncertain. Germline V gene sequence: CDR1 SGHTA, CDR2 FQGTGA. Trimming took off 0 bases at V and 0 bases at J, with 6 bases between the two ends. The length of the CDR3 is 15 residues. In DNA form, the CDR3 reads TGTGCCAGCAGCTTAACCGGAGGCTCTGGAAACACCATATATTTT. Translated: CASSLTGGSGNTIYF.

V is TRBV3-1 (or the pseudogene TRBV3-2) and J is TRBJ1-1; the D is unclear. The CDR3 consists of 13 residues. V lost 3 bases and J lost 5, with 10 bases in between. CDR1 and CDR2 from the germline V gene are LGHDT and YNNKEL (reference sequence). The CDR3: CASSHEGRTEAFF. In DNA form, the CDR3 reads TGTGCCAGCAGCCACGAGGGAAGGACTGAAGCTTTCTTT.

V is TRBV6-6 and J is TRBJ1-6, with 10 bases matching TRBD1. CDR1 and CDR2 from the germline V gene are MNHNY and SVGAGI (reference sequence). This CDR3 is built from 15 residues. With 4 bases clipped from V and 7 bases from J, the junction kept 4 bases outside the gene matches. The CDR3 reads CASSSRQGANSPLHF. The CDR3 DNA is TGTGCCAGCAGTTCCCGACAGGGGGCGAATTCACCCCTCCACTTT.

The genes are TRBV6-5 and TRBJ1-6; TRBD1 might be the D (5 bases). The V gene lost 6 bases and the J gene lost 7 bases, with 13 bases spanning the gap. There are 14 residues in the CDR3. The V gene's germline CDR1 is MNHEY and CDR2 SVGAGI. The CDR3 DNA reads TGTGCCAGCAGCCCCAGGGTAGGGAATTCACCCCTCCACTTT. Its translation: CASSPRVGNSPLHF.

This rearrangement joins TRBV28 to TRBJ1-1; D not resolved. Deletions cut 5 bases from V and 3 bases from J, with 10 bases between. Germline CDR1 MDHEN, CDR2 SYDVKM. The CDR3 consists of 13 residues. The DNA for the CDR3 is TGTGCCAGCAGTCAAACACCGTACACTGAAGCTTTCTTT. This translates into CASSQTPYTEAFF.

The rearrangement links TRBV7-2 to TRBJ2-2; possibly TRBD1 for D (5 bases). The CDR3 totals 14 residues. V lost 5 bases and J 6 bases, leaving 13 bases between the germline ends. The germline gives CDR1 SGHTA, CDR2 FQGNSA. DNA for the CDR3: TGTGCCAGCAGCCACGCCAGCAGGGCCGGGGAGCTGTTTTTT. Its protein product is CASSHASRAGELFF.

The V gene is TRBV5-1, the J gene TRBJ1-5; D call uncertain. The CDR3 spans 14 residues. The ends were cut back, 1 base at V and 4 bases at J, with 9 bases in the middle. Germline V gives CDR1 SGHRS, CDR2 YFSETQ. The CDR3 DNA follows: TGCGCCAGCAGCTTGACCTCGGGGAATCAGCCCCAGCATTTT. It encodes CASSLTSGNQPQHF.

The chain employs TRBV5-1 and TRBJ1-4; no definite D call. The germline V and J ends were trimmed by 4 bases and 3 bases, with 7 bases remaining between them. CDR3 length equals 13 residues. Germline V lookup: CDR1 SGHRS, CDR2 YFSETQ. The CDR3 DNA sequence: TGCGCCAGCAGCCCAGGTGCTAATGAAAAACTGTTTTTT. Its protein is CASSPGANEKLFF.

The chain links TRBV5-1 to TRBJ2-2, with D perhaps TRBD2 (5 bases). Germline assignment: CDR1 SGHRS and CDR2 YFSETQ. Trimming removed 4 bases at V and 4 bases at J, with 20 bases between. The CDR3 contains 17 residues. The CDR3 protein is CASSPGGSGRGTGELFF. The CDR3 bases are TGCGCCAGCAGCCCTGGTGGATCGGGCCGGGGCACCGGGGAGCTGTTTTTT.

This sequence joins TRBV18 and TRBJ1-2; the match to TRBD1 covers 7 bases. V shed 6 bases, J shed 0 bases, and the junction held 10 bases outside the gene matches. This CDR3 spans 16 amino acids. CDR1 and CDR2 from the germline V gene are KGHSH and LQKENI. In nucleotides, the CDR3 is TGTGCCAGCTCGCGGGACAGCGGCTGGTCTAACTATGGCTACACCTTC. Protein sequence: CASSRDSGWSNYGYTF.

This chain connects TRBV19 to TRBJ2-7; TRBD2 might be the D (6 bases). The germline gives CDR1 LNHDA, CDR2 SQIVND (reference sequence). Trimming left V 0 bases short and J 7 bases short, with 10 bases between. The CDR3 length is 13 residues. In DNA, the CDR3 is TGTGCCAGTAGTATAGAGGAGGGGCAGGAGCAGTACTTC. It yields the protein CASSIEEGQEQYF.

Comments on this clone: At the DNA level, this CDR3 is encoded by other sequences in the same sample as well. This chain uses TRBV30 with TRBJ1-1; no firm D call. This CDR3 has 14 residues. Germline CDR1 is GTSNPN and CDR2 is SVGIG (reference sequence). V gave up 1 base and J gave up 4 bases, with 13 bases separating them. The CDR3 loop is CAWSDGTAGTEAFF. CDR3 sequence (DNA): TGTGCCTGGAGTGACGGAACAGCGGGCACTGAAGCTTTCTTT.

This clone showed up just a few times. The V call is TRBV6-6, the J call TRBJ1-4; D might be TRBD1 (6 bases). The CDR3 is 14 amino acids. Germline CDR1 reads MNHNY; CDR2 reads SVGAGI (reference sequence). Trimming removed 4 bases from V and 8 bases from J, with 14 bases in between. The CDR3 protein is CASSSAGAGEKLFF. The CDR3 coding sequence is TGTGCCAGCAGTTCGGCGGGGGCTGGAGAAAAACTGTTTTTT.

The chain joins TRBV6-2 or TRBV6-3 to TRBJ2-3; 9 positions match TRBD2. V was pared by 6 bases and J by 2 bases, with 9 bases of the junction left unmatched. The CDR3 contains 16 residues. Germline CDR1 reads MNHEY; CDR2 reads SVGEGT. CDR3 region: CASSLGLATNTDTQYF. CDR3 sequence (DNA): TGTGCCAGCAGCCTCGGACTAGCGACGAACACAGATACGCAGTATTTT.

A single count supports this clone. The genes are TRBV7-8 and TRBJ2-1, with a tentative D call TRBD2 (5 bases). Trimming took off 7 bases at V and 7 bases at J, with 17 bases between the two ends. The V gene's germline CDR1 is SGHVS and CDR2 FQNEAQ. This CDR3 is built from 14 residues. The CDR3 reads CASIPSRSVNEQFF. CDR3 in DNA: TGTGCCAGCATCCCGTCTCGTAGCGTTAATGAGCAGTTCTTC.

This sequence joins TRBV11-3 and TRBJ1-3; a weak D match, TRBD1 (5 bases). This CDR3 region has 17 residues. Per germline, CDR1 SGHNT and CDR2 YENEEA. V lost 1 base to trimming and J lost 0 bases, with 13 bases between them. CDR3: CASSLAQAFVSGNTIYF. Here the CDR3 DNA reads TGTGCCAGCAGCTTAGCACAGGCTTTCGTCTCTGGAAACACCATATATTTT.

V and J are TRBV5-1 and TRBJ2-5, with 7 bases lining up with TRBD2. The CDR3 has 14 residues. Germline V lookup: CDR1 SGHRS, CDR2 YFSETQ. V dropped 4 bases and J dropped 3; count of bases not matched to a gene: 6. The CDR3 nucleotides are TGCGCCAGCAGCCCGAGTGGGGGGGAAGAGACCCAGTACTTC. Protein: CASSPSGGEETQYF.

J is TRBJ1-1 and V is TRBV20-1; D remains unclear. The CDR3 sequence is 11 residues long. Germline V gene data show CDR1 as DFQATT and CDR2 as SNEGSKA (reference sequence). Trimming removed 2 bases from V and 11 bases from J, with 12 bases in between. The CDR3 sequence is CSARPDKRAFF. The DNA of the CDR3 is TGCAGTGCTAGACCTGACAAACGGGCTTTCTTT.